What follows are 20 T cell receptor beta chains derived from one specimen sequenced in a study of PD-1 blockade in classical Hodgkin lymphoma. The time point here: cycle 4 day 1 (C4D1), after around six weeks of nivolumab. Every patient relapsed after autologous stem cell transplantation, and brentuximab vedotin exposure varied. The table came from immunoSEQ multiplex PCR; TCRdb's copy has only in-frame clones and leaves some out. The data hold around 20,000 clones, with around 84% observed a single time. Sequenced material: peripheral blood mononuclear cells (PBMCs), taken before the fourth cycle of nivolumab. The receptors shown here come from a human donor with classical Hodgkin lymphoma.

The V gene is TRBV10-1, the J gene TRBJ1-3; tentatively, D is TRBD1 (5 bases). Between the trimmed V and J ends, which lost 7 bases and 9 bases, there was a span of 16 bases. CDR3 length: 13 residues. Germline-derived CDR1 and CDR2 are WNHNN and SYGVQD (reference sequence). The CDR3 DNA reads TGCGCCAGCACCTTAGACAGCATATTCACCATATATTTT. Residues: CASTLDSIFTIYF.

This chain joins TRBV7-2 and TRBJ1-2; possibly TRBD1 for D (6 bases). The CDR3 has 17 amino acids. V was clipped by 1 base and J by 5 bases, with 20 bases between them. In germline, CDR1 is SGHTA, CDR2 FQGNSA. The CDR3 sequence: CASSLGFQGLIGYGYTF. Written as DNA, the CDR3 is TGTGCCAGCAGCTTAGGTTTTCAGGGGCTCATCGGGTATGGCTACACCTTC.

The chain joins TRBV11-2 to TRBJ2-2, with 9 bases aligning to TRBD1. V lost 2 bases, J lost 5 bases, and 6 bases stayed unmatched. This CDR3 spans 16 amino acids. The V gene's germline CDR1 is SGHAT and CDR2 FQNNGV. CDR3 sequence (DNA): TGTGCCAGCAGCTTAACAGGGGGCGTCGGGACCGGGGAGCTGTTTTTT. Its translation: CASSLTGGVGTGELFF. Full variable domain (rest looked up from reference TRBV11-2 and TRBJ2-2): EAGVAQSPRYKIIEKRQSVAFWCNPISGHATLYWYQQILGQGPKLLIQFQNNGVVDDSQLPKDRFSAERLKGVDSTLKIQPAKLEDSAVYLCASSLTGGVGTGELFFGEGSRLTVL.

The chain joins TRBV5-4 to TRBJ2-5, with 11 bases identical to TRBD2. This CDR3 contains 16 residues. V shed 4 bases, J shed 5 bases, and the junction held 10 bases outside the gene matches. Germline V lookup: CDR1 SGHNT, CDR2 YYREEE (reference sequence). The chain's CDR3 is CASSTIAGGQGETQYF. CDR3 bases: TGTGCCAGCAGCACCATAGCGGGGGGGCAAGGGGAGACCCAGTACTTC.

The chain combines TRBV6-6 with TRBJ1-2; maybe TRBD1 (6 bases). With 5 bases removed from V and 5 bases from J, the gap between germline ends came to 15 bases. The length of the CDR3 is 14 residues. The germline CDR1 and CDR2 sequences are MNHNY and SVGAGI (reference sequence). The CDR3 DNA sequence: TGTGCCAGCAGTCCCCCTGGACAGTCGTATGGCTACACCTTC. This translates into CASSPPGQSYGYTF.

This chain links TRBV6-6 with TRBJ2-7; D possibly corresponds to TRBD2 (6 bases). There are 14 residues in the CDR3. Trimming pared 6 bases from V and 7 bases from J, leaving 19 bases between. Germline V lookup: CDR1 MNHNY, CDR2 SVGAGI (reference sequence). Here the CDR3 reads CASRGGLGEGEQYF. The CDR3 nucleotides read TGTGCCAGCAGGGGGGGACTGGGGGAAGGGGAGCAGTACTTC.

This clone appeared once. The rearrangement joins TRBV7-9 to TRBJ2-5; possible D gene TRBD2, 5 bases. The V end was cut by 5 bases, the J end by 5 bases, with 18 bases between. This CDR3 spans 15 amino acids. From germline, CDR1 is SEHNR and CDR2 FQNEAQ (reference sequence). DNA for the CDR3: TGTGCCAGCAGCGGCCTAGCTGGGTGGGAGGAGACCCAGTACTTC. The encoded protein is CASSGLAGWEETQYF.

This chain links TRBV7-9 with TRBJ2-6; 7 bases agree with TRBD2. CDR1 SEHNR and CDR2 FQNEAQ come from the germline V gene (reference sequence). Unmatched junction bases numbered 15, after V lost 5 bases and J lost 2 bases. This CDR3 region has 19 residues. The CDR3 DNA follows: TGTGCCAGCAGCGCCCTGGGGAGGGGACCGCTCCCTGGGGCCAACGTCCTGACTTTC. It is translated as CASSALGRGPLPGANVLTF.

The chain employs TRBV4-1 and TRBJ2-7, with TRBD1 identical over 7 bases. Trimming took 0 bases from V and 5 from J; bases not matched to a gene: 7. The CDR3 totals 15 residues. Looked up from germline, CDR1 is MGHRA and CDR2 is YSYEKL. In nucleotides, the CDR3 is TGCGCCAGCAGCCAAGAGTACAGGGGCGCCGACGAGCAGTACTTC. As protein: CASSQEYRGADEQYF.

CDR3 protein: CASSYGGQQETQYF. CDR3 DNA: TGTGCCAGCAGTTACGGGGGACAGCAAGAGACCCAGTACTTC. This chain connects TRBV6-6 to TRBJ2-5, with 7 positions matching TRBD1. This CDR3 is built from 14 residues. Germline assignment: CDR1 MNHNY and CDR2 SVGAGI (reference sequence). V lost 2 bases, J lost 2 bases, and 2 bases stayed unmatched.

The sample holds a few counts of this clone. In DNA form, the CDR3 reads TGCGCCAGCAGCCAGGGGGTAGGGAGTACATCTGGAAACACCATATATTTT. It yields the protein CASSQGVGSTSGNTIYF. The chain is built from TRBV4-3 and TRBJ1-3; perhaps TRBD1 as D (5 bases). In germline, CDR1 is LGHNA, CDR2 YSLEER. This CDR3 comprises 17 residues. V lost 3 bases and J 1 base, leaving 16 bases between the germline ends.

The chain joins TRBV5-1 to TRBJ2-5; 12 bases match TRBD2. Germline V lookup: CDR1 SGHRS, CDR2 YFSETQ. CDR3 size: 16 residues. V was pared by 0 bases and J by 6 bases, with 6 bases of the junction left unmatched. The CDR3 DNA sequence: TGCGCCAGCAGCTTGGGACTAGCGGGAGAAAAGAAGACCCAGTACTTC. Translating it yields CASSLGLAGEKKTQYF.

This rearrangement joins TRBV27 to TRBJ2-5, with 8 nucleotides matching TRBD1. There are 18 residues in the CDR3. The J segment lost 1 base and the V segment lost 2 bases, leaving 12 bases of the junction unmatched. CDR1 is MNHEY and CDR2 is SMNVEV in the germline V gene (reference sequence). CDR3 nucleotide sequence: TGTGCCAGCAGTTTAACGGGACAGGCCCCATCCTTCCAAGAGACCCAGTACTTC. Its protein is CASSLTGQAPSFQETQYF.

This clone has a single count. This chain's CDR3 is CASSPRAGSEQFF. DNA of the CDR3: TGTGCCAGCAGCCCGAGGGCAGGGAGTGAGCAGTTCTTC. The V and J genes are TRBV11-2 and TRBJ2-1; perhaps D is TRBD1 or TRBD2 (5 bases each). This CDR3 is 13 amino acids long. Trimming took 5 bases from V and 9 from J, leaving 14 bases between them. The germline gives CDR1 SGHAT, CDR2 FQNNGV. The whole variable domain, filled in from reference TRBV11-2 and TRBJ2-1, reads EAGVAQSPRYKIIEKRQSVAFWCNPISGHATLYWYQQILGQGPKLLIQFQNNGVVDDSQLPKDRFSAERLKGVDSTLKIQPAKLEDSAVYLCASSPRAGSEQFFGPGTRLTVL.

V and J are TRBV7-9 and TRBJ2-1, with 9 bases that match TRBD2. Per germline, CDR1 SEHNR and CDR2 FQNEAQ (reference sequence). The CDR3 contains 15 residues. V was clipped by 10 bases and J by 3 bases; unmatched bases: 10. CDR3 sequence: CATSPAGGFYNEQFF. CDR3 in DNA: TGTGCCACCTCCCCGGCGGGGGGGTTCTACAATGAGCAGTTCTTC.

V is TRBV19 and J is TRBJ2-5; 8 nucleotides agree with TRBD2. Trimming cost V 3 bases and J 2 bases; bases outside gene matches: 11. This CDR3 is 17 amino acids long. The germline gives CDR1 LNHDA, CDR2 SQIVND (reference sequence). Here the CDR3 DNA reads TGTGCCAGTAGTATTTCTCCAGCGGGGGCCCTACAAGAGACCCAGTACTTC. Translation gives CASSISPAGALQETQYF.

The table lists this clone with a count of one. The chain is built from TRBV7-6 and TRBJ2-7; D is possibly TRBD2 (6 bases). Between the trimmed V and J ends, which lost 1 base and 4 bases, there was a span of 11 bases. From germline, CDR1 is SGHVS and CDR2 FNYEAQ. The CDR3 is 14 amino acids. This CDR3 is CASSLDPEGYEQYF. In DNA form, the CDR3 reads TGTGCCAGCAGCTTAGACCCGGAGGGGTACGAGCAGTACTTC.

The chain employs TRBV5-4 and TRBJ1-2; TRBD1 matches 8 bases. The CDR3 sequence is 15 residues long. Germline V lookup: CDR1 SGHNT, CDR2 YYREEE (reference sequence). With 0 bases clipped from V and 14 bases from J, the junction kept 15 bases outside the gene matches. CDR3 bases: TGTGCCAGCAGCTTGGCCGGGGGACAGGTGCCGGCTAGGACCTTC. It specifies CASSLAGGQVPARTF.

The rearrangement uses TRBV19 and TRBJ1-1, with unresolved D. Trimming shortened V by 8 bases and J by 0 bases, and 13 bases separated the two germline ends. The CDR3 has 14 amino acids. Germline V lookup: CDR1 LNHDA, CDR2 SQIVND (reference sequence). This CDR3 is CASASWVMNTEAFF. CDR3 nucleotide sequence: TGTGCCAGTGCCAGTTGGGTCATGAACACTGAAGCTTTCTTT.

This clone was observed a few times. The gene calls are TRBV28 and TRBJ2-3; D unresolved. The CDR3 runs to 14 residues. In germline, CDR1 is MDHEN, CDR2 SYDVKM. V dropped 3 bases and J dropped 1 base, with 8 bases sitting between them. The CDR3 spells CASSFVAGTDTQYF. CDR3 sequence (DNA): TGTGCCAGCAGTTTCGTGGCAGGCACAGATACGCAGTATTTT.